This T cell receptor beta chain appears in the sequencing data of a study of immune aging and cytomegalovirus after organ transplant (dated by TCRdb to 2020 to 2022). Study-wide context: Every transplant recipient was given three-drug immunosuppression consisting of prednisone, tacrolimus, and mycophenolate. What the study reported, not specific to this receptor: Large clones contained a higher proportion of TEMRA cells, and the seven largest clones (over 1,800 cells) acquired aged and TEMRA cells while losing TCM cells. CD57 was not measured in the sequencing data, so a conservative gene-based aging definition was used instead. Following viremia, aged-phenotype cells rose post-transplant in clones of any size, with the rise occurring earlier in large clones (days 200-264) than in small clones.

This clonotype is medium-sized (0.01 to 0.1%) in its sample. Its target antigen remains unknown. Within one base of it there is no much larger clone, and no base qualities were kept. Per the publication, the time point label means: five sample-tagged time points from pre-transplant (day -1) to day 368 post-transplant, pooled. PBMC were thawed and then stimulated for about twelve hours with a CMV IE-1 overlapping peptide library, with no transport inhibitors added. After thawing, cells were rested overnight and were then stimulated in R10 medium with CD28/CD49d costimulation. The IE-1 peptide library was made up of 15-amino-acid peptides, each overlapping by 11 amino acids. Samples from each time point were barcoded using BD Single-Cell Multiplexing Kit Sample Tags, then pooled and stained with sorting antibodies plus oligo-conjugated anti-CD45RA. A BD FACSAria III was used to sort CMV-responsive CD8+CD137+ and CD4+CD154+ T cells at 4-way purity. Blood samples were drawn into EDTA vacutainers and processed by Ficoll gradient within 1-24 hours.

Libraries came from single-cell sequencing. The sample was run on an Illumina NovaSeq 6000. For cell capture and library preparation, the team used the BD Rhapsody Targeted mRNA and AbSeq Reagent Kit in a microwell format. Libraries were prepared to cover TCR, sample tags, AbSeq, and targeted mRNA from the Human T-Cell Expression Panel plus custom TOX and TOX2 primers. Libraries were sequenced on an Illumina NovaSeq. Turning to the authors' computational methods: The analysis covered roughly 9,600 cells in total, of which 7076 were CD8 T cells and around 4,900 were CD8 T cells with an identifiable TCR CDR3. On the Seven Bridges Genomics platform, raw data were run through the BD Rhapsody Targeted Analysis Pipeline with V(D)J processing. Quality control, Sample Tag demultiplexing with Lex-BDSMK, clone identification with VDJ Explorer, and Seurat clustering were all done in SeqGeq 1.6.0. Clones making up <1% of CD8 T cells were classified as non-expanded, and clones making up >2.5% of the sample were classified as clonal expansions. TCRdb cleaned the public reads at Q25 with fastp, built clones with MiXCR and kept in-frame beta chains. Every entry covers one CDR3 protein and lists the most common genes and DNA from its rows. Here the V and J calls rest on TCRdb's processing, not on the authors' analysis. The sample table holds 20,000 or so distinct CDR3 sequences, of which roughly 38% were seen once. In total, the top ten clones hold 20% to 30% of the sample.

The specimen was CMV peptide-activated CD4+ and CD8+ T cells sorted from blood, collected at five time points, pooled. The cell subset or site label, read with the paper, signifies: sorted CD8+CD137+ and CD4+CD154+ T cells after 12 to 13 h CMV IE-1 peptide stimulation. This TCR was sampled from a female donor who had a heart transplant and CMV viremia.

In nucleotide form, the sequence is TGTGCCAGCAGTACAGGAGGCAATCAGCCCCAGCATTTT. This is translated as CASSTGGNQPQHF. The chain couples TRBV7-9 to TRBJ1-5; TRBD1 might be the D gene, on 5 matching bases. From the cysteine up to the phenylalanine, the CDR3 has a length of 13 residues. Solely the CDR3 DNA is kept, with 39 bases framed from the first base. Looking up the germline V gene (reference sequence) yields CDR1 SEHNR and CDR2 FQNEAQ. The germline ends are 8 bases apart after V is trimmed by 6 bases and J by 2 bases.